A selection of T cell receptor beta chains follows, all from one sample in a study of blood T cell repertoires in COVID-19. The table came from immunoSEQ multiplex PCR; TCRdb's copy has only in-frame clones and leaves some out. The table shows approximately 150,000 clones, with around 80% occurring only once. Sequencing was carried out using PBMCs or T cells enriched from blood (not recorded which). These receptors were obtained from a woman aged 70-85 years in a cohort exposed to, infected with or recovered from COVID-19 (not recorded which). CDR3s include the opening cysteine and the closing phenylalanine or tryptophan. The order of the fields is J gene, clone size, CDR3 length, V gene, CDR3 protein. Where a row states a size, it is once, few, many or the class of an expanded clone; other rows omit it.

>TRBJ1-5|-|16|TRBV28
CASSTRRGGVRQPQHF
>TRBJ2-3|-|19|TRBV7-9
CASSLEVGWLLRSTDTQYF
>TRBJ2-5|-|15|TRBV2
CASNTDRVIRETQYF
>TRBJ1-1|-|17|TRBV4-1
CASSQDKTVRGSTEAFF
>TRBJ2-3|-|16|TRBV7-3
CASSLNGGSGTDTQYF
>TRBJ2-5|-|13|TRBV18
CASSPAEGETQYF
>TRBJ1-1|-|12|TRBV5-5
CASSFGSTEAFF
>TRBJ1-1|few|11|TRBV7-3
CASSDGAEAFF
>TRBJ2-7|-|14|TRBV3-1/TRBV3-2
CASSLRTGAGEQYF
>TRBJ2-5|-|15|TRBV24-1
CATSDPRLAGETQYF
>TRBJ2-2|-|12|TRBV12-3/TRBV12-4
CASSSGHGELFF
>TRBJ1-1|-|11|TRBV28
CAVKGVTEAFF
>TRBJ2-7|-|16|TRBV27
CASSIVAGGEGYEQYF
>TRBJ2-1|-|15|TRBV11-3
CASSSQAGGLNEQFF
>TRBJ1-3|few|13|TRBV19
CASGDRGWDTIYF
>TRBJ1-5|-|14|TRBV7-9
CASSPGDRNQPQHF
>TRBJ2-7|few|14|TRBV19
CASSIVGGAGEQYF
>TRBJ2-3|-|20|TRBV12-1
CASSFESEEREEPITDTQYF
>TRBJ1-2|-|14|TRBV4-2
CASSPTGGRDGYTF
>TRBJ2-7|-|13|TRBV11-2
CASSLGDSYEQYF
>TRBJ1-2|-|15|TRBV5-8
CASSVGWGRAYGYTF
>TRBJ2-7|-|15|TRBV5-6
CASSFSGREPHEQYF
>TRBJ2-2|-|16|TRBV25-1
CASSRQGQENTGELFF
>TRBJ2-2|few|16|TRBV7-3
CASSLTPFPGTGELFF
>TRBJ1-2|-|12|TRBV5-1
CASSPLNYGYTF
>TRBJ2-1|few|13|TRBV7-3
CASSTGSGGEQFF
>TRBJ2-5|-|15|TRBV6-5
CASSRAGGREETQYF
>TRBJ2-1|-|18|TRBV27
CASGQGPGELSSYNEQFF
>TRBJ2-5|-|13|TRBV2
CASRRDTRETQYF
>TRBJ1-1|-|15|TRBV10-3
CAISEKDRTNTEAFF
>TRBJ2-7|-|14|TRBV6-2/TRBV6-3
CASSWLAGGYEQYF
>TRBJ2-7|-|17|TRBV11-2
CASSHIVRGRAFYEQYF
>TRBJ2-1|-|15|TRBV5-1
CASSLGAGGPNEQFF
>TRBJ2-6|once|19|TRBV18
CASSPIGTGEDSGANVLTF
>TRBJ1-3|-|15|TRBV7-2
CASSLTGQSGNTIYF